This is a list of T cell receptor beta chains from one sample in a study of T cell repertoires in cytomegalovirus infection. Each CDR3 protein is one row after TCRdb ran MiXCR on the reads. The sample shows approximately 500,000 distinct CDR3 sequences, approximately 17% of them seen only once. The sample was CD8+ T cells from PBMCs. Every receptor here comes from a human donor in good health (CMV status not recorded). Some clones in this sample may be carry-over from other donors' samples. CDR3s include the opening cysteine and the closing phenylalanine or tryptophan. The D gene is left open where the match is weak. A row's size may be missing; if present it is once, few, many or a size class.

clone_size	d_call	j_call	v_call	cdr3_aa	cdr3_nt
NA	TRBD1	TRBJ2-1	TRBV24-1	CATRDRVTNEQFF	TGTGCCACCAGAGACAGGGTAACCAATGAGCAGTTCTTC
few	NA	TRBJ2-7	TRBV20-1	CSARDRTSERRGEQYF	TGCAGTGCTAGAGACCGTACTAGCGAGCGCAGGGGGGAGCAGTACTTC
many	NA	TRBJ1-1	TRBV7-9	CASRVSSGNTEAFF	TGTGCCAGCCGCGTCAGCTCGGGGAACACTGAAGCTTTCTTT
many	NA	TRBJ2-7	TRBV6-6	CASTKGSYEQYF	TGTGCCAGCACCAAGGGCTCCTACGAGCAGTACTTC
few	TRBD1	TRBJ2-1	TRBV2	CASRDRTGGYNEQFF	TGTGCCAGCAGGGACCGGACAGGGGGCTACAATGAGCAGTTCTTC
once	NA	TRBJ2-5	TRBV7-3	CASSLEGTLGETQYF	TGTGCCAGCAGCTTAGAGGGGACCCTAGGAGAGACCCAGTACTTC
many	TRBD1	TRBJ2-7	TRBV7-9	CASSKPGQGYEQYF	TGTGCCAGCAGTAAGCCGGGACAGGGATACGAGCAGTACTTC
many	NA	TRBJ2-7	TRBV28	CATDGPSAYEQYF	TGTGCCACCGACGGACCATCGGCCTACGAGCAGTACTTC
many	NA	TRBJ2-7	TRBV7-9	CASSPDSAYEQYF	TGTGCCAGCAGCCCGGACAGCGCCTACGAGCAGTACTTC
many	NA	TRBJ2-6	TRBV6-5	CASSYSASGANVLTF	TGTGCCAGCAGTTACTCGGCCTCTGGGGCCAACGTCCTGACTTTC
many	TRBD1	TRBJ1-1	TRBV7-2	CASSTYRGLYTEAFF	TGTGCCAGCAGCACCTACAGGGGGCTGTACACTGAAGCTTTCTTT
NA	TRBD1	TRBJ1-1	TRBV6-1	CASSGGQGARAFF	TGTGCCAGCAGTGGTGGACAGGGGGCGAGAGCTTTCTTT
few	NA	TRBJ2-5	TRBV12-5	CASGSILRGTKRETQYF	TGTGCTAGTGGTTCCATCCTCCGGGGGACCAAGAGAGAGACCCAGTACTTC
NA	NA	TRBJ1-4	TRBV27	CASRLLLATNEKLFF	TGTGCCAGCCGCCTCCTGTTAGCAACTAATGAAAAACTGTTTTTT
NA	NA	TRBJ2-7	TRBV7-6	CASRLEYSYEQYF	TGTGCCAGCAGATTAGAGTATTCCTACGAGCAGTACTTC
NA	TRBD1	TRBJ1-2	TRBV9	CASSVVGDRVGYTF	TGTGCCAGCAGCGTAGTTGGTGACAGGGTGGGCTACACCTTC
few	NA	TRBJ1-3	TRBV6-6	CASSFPGAPGNTIYF	TGTGCCAGCAGTTTTCCGGGGGCGCCGGGAAACACCATATATTTT
many	NA	TRBJ2-3	TRBV28	CASSFPPDFTLSTDTQYF	TGTGCCAGCAGTTTCCCCCCGGACTTCACCTTATCCACAGATACGCAGTATTTT
few	NA	TRBJ1-2	TRBV6-5	CASSYSMPGRTFYGYTF	TGTGCCAGCAGTTACTCGATGCCGGGACGGACATTCTATGGCTACACCTTC
many	TRBD1	TRBJ1-1	TRBV7-9	CASSKGAQGEAFF	TGTGCCAGCAGCAAGGGGGCGCAAGGTGAAGCTTTCTTT
many	NA	TRBJ1-5	TRBV7-9	CASSLPGINQPQHF	TGTGCCAGCAGCTTACCGGGGATCAATCAGCCCCAGCATTTT
many	TRBD2	TRBJ2-3	TRBV7-8	CASSLAGGLAHTQYF	TGTGCCAGCAGCTTAGCGGGGGGACTAGCACATACGCAGTATTTT
many	TRBD1	TRBJ1-1	TRBV7-9	CASSQRDSQAFF	TGTGCCAGCAGCCAAAGGGACAGCCAAGCTTTCTTT
NA	NA	TRBJ1-1	TRBV5-4	CASSLAERTEAFF	TGTGCCAGCAGCTTGGCCGAGAGGACTGAAGCTTTCTTT
few	NA	TRBJ1-5	TRBV7-9	CASSFSWIDPNNQPQHF	TGTGCCAGCAGCTTTAGCTGGATCGACCCGAATAATCAGCCCCAGCATTTT
few	NA	TRBJ2-5	TRBV9	CASSVSGTQETQYF	TGTGCCAGCAGCGTCTCCGGGACTCAAGAGACCCAGTACTTC
NA	TRBD2	TRBJ2-5	TRBV5-4	CASIGPGTSGGDQETQYF	TGTGCCAGCATCGGACCCGGGACTAGCGGGGGGGACCAAGAGACCCAGTACTTC
once	TRBD1	TRBJ2-2	TRBV27	CASSPSFDRGRGGELFF	TGTGCCAGCAGTCCCTCCTTCGACAGGGGGCGAGGCGGGGAGCTGTTTTTT
many	NA	TRBJ2-1	TRBV7-2	CASSSLRTLGDEQFF	TGTGCCAGCAGCTCGCTCCGGACCCTAGGAGATGAGCAGTTCTTC
few	TRBD1	TRBJ1-2	TRBV27	CASSALQGAYGYTF	TGTGCCAGCAGCGCTCTTCAGGGGGCTTATGGCTACACCTTC
few	NA	TRBJ1-3	TRBV15	CATSGGGDTSGNTIYF	TGTGCCACCAGCGGGGGTGGTGACACCTCTGGAAACACCATATATTTT
NA	NA	TRBJ2-3	TRBV3-1	CASSLERRSTDTQYF	TGTGCCAGCAGCTTAGAGAGACGAAGCACAGATACGCAGTATTTT
NA	NA	TRBJ1-3	TRBV7-7	CASSFRAGNTIYF	TGTGCTAGCAGCTTCCGGGCTGGAAACACCATATATTTT
NA	NA	TRBJ2-2	TRBV4-1	CASSHYNTGELFF	TGCGCCAGCAGCCATTACAACACCGGGGAGCTGTTTTTT
many	TRBD1	TRBJ2-4	TRBV5-1	CASSDGQVFVKNIQYF	TGCGCCAGCAGTGACGGACAGGTATTCGTCAAAAACATTCAGTACTTC
NA	NA	TRBJ2-3	TRBV9	CASSVVESPADTQYF	TGTGCCAGCAGCGTAGTGGAGTCACCAGCAGATACGCAGTATTTT
few	TRBD1	TRBJ2-4	TRBV25-1	CASSEGDRVSF	TGTGCCAGCAGTGAAGGGGACAGGGTCTCCTTC
NA	NA	TRBJ1-1	TRBV11-2	CASARGTEAFF	TGTGCCAGCGCGAGGGGTACTGAAGCTTTCTTT
few	NA	TRBJ2-7	TRBV28	CASSTEVQGAGFGEQYF	TGTGCCAGCAGTACTGAGGTTCAGGGCGCTGGGTTTGGGGAGCAGTACTTC
medium-sized	TRBD1	TRBJ2-1	TRBV7-3	CASSFRQGVSNEQFF	TGTGCCAGCAGCTTTAGACAGGGGGTCTCTAATGAGCAGTTCTTC
NA	NA	TRBJ2-3	TRBV6-4	CASSDGGTSQYF	TGTGCCAGCAGTGACGGCGGGACAAGCCAGTATTTT
NA	NA	TRBJ1-3	TRBV11-2	CASSLPVYFPDNSGNTIYF	TGTGCCAGCAGCTTACCCGTTTATTTCCCGGACAACTCTGGAAACACCATATATTTT
few	TRBD2	TRBJ2-1	TRBV24-1	CATSDLLAGDEQFF	TGTGCCACCAGTGATCTACTAGCGGGGGATGAGCAGTTCTTC
NA	NA	TRBJ1-1	TRBV27	CASSLGGGVTEAFF	TGTGCCAGCAGTTTAGGAGGGGGGGTTACTGAAGCTTTCTTT
many	TRBD2	TRBJ2-2	TRBV28	CASRSALAVNTGELFF	TGTGCCAGCAGATCCGCGCTAGCGGTGAACACCGGGGAGCTGTTTTTT
NA	NA	TRBJ2-7	TRBV20-1	CSARDDRSYTYEQYF	TGCAGTGCTAGGGACGACAGGTCATACACCTACGAGCAGTACTTC
many	TRBD1	TRBJ1-4	TRBV10-3	CAISEGTGAAWKLFF	TGTGCCATCAGTGAGGGGACAGGGGCCGCCTGGAAACTGTTTTTT
NA	NA	TRBJ1-3	TRBV9	CASSVHFLSGNTIYF	TGTGCCAGCAGCGTACACTTTCTCTCTGGAAACACCATATATTTT
NA	NA	TRBJ2-3	TRBV20-1	CSPTDTQYF	TGCAGTCCGACAGATACGCAGTATTTT